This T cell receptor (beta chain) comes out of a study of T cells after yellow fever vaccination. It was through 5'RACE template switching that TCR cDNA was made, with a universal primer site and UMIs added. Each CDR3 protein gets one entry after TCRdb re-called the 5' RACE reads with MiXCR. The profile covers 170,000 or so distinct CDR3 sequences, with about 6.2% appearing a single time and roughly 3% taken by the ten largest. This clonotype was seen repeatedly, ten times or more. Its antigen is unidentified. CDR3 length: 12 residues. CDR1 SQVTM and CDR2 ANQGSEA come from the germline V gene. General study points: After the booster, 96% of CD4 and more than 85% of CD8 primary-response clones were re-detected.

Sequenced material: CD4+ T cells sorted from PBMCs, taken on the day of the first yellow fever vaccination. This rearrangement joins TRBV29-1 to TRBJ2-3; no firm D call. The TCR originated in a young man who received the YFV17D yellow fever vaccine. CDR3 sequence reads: CSFLSPTDTQYF. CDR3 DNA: TGCAGTTTTTTATCCCCCACAGATACGCAGTATTTT.